Listed below are T cell receptor beta chains from one sample, sequenced in a study of glioma-infiltrating T cells after dendritic cell vaccination. The assay was immunoSEQ multiplex PCR, and TCRdb's table has in-frame clones only and misses some. The sample holds around 62,000 clones; more than 75% are singletons and the top ten take less than 9.5%. The sample here was blood, taken before dendritic cell vaccination. Every receptor here comes from a human donor with glioblastoma. Each CDR3 is given without its conserved first and last residue. A D gene is named only where the DNA matches it firmly. Expanded clones are given a class, and other clones once, few, many or no size at all.

J: TRBJ1-1; V: TRBV28; D: -; size: -; CDR3: ASRNGPDSTGAF
J: TRBJ2-7; V: TRBV28; D: -; size: -; CDR3: ASGPKQY
J: TRBJ2-5; V: TRBV27; D: TRBD1; size: -; CDR3: ASKPPGQGSATQY
J: TRBJ1-2; V: TRBV18; D: TRBD1; size: -; CDR3: ASSPGLTGESFDYGYT
J: TRBJ1-2; V: TRBV27; D: -; size: -; CDR3: ASSLSGGLGGYT
J: TRBJ2-5; V: TRBV6-5; D: -; size: few; CDR3: ASRGAETQY
J: TRBJ2-5; V: TRBV15; D: -; size: -; CDR3: ATSREIGGTQY
J: TRBJ2-3; V: TRBV11-2; D: TRBD2; size: -; CDR3: ASSSGGPDTQY
J: TRBJ2-3; V: TRBV10-3; D: -; size: -; CDR3: AINTQEDTDTQY
J: TRBJ2-1; V: TRBV5-6; D: TRBD1; size: -; CDR3: ASSFYGQGGNEQF
J: TRBJ1-2; V: TRBV6-1; D: TRBD1; size: -; CDR3: ASSRQGRGYT
J: TRBJ2-1; V: TRBV23-1; D: -; size: -; CDR3: ASSQRAGQNSYNEQF
J: TRBJ2-5; V: TRBV11-3; D: TRBD2; size: -; CDR3: ASSSSSGGAQETQY
J: TRBJ1-1; V: TRBV14; D: -; size: -; CDR3: ASSRGEGLVPEAF
J: TRBJ2-1; V: TRBV5-6; D: -; size: -; CDR3: ASSLGVVATNEQF
J: TRBJ2-5; V: TRBV27; D: TRBD1; size: -; CDR3: ASSSRTGGGETQY
J: TRBJ2-1; V: TRBV25-1; D: -; size: -; CDR3: ASRPSGASYNEQF
J: TRBJ2-7; V: TRBV29-1; D: TRBD2; size: -; CDR3: SVRSGGDEQY
J: TRBJ2-1; V: TRBV30; D: TRBD2; size: few; CDR3: AWSLGGNNEQF
J: TRBJ2-7; V: TRBV7-8; D: TRBD1; size: -; CDR3: ASSFGTAEQY
J: TRBJ1-1; V: TRBV20-1; D: -; size: -; CDR3: SANVYTEAF
J: TRBJ2-1; V: TRBV5-1; D: TRBD1; size: once; CDR3: ASSPGTGSYNEQF
J: TRBJ2-1; V: TRBV7-8; D: TRBD1; size: -; CDR3: ASSLGQGLYNEQF
J: TRBJ2-1; V: TRBV19; D: -; size: -; CDR3: ASSIPGLTYNEQF
J: TRBJ1-5; V: TRBV4-1; D: -; size: -; CDR3: ASSPARHLNQPQH
J: TRBJ2-2; V: TRBV18; D: -; size: -; CDR3: ASSPILNTGELF
J: TRBJ1-1; V: TRBV9; D: TRBD1; size: -; CDR3: ASSALHRGQGEAF
J: TRBJ1-6; V: TRBV6-5; D: -; size: -; CDR3: ATWKGVGSPLH
J: TRBJ2-5; V: TRBV5-1; D: -; size: -; CDR3: ASSLAEDRAQY
J: TRBJ2-5; V: TRBV4-2; D: -; size: -; CDR3: ASSQVGSGSQETQY
J: TRBJ2-3; V: TRBV19; D: TRBD2; size: -; CDR3: AIQTSGGRDTQY
J: TRBJ1-6; V: TRBV4-1; D: -; size: -; CDR3: ASSLLSGNSPLH
J: TRBJ1-6; V: TRBV28; D: -; size: few; CDR3: ASKPDRRSYNSPLH
J: TRBJ1-3; V: TRBV7-9; D: -; size: -; CDR3: ASSRTVSGNTIY
J: TRBJ2-5; V: TRBV7-9; D: TRBD2; size: -; CDR3: ASSLGTSGLWGETQY
J: TRBJ2-3; V: TRBV7-9; D: TRBD2; size: -; CDR3: ASKELAVDTQY
J: TRBJ2-1; V: TRBV30; D: TRBD2; size: -; CDR3: AWSDTQRLAGGPLNEQF